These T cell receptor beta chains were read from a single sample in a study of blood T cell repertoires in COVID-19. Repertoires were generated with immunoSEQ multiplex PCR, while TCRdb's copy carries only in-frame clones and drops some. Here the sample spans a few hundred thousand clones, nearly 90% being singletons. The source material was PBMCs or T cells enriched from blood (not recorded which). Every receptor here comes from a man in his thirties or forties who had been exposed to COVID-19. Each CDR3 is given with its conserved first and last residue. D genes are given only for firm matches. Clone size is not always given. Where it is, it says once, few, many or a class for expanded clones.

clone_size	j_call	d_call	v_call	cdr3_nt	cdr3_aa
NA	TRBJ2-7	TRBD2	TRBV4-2	TGTGCCAGCAGCCAGACCACTAGCGGGGGGAAATACGAGCAGTACTTC	CASSQTTSGGKYEQYF
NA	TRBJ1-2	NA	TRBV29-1	TGCAGCGTCCCAAGGCCGCCGGGGGGTTATGGCTACACCTTC	CSVPRPPGGYGYTF
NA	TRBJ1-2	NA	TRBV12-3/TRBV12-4	TGTGCCAGCAGTATCCGGAGGGGCTATGGCTACACCTTC	CASSIRRGYGYTF
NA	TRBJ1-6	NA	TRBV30	TGTGCCTGGAGCCGTGGACAGAATAATTCACCCCTCCACTTT	CAWSRGQNNSPLHF
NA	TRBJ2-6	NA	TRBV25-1	TGTGCCAGCAGTGTCACTGGGGCCAACGTCCTGACTTTC	CASSVTGANVLTF
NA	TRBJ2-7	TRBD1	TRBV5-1	TGCGCCACCCGAGAAGGGGTGGGACAGTACTACGAGCAGTACTTC	CATREGVGQYYEQYF
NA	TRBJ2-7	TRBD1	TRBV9	TGTGCCAGCAGCACCCACCCCACAGGGGATAATTTCTACGAGCAGTACTTC	CASSTHPTGDNFYEQYF
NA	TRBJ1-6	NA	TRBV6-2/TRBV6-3	TGTGCCAGCAGTTTTGAGGGTTACGGTTCACCCCTCCACTTT	CASSFEGYGSPLHF
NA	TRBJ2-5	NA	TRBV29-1	TGCAGCGTTGGCGTACAGGGTCAGACCCAGTACTTC	CSVGVQGQTQYF
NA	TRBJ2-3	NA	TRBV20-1	TGCAGTGCTAGTGGGGATACTAGGGCCAGGTCAGATACGCAGTATTTT	CSASGDTRARSDTQYF
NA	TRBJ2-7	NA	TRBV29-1	TGCAGCGTTGGGCAGGCGGGCGAGCAGTACTTC	CSVGQAGEQYF
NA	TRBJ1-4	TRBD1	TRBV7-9	TGTGCCAGCAGCCGGACAGGGGCTAATGAAAAACTGTTTTTT	CASSRTGANEKLFF
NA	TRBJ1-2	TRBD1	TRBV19	TGTGCCAGTAGTATTGGGACAGGCCGGTACTATGGCTACACCTTC	CASSIGTGRYYGYTF
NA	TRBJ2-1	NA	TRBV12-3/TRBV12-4	TGTGCCAGCAGCACGGACACTCCACCGTTCTTC	CASSTDTPPFF
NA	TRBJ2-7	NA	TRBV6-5	TGTGCCAGTTTCACGGGGCTGGAGGGGTACTTC	CASFTGLEGYF
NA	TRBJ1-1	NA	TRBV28	TGTGCCAGCAGTCCCCGATCCGGGGGATCAAACACTGAAGCTTTCTTT	CASSPRSGGSNTEAFF
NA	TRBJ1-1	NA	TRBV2	TGTGCCAGCAGGCCCCCCCGTGGAGTAATGAACACTGAAGCTTTCTTT	CASRPPRGVMNTEAFF
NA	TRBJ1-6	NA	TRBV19	TGTGCCAGTAGTATGTTGGGGGCGTTGCTCCACTTT	CASSMLGALLHF
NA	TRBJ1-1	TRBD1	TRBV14	TGTGCCAGCAGCCAAGGACAGGGGTATCCCACTGAAGCTTTCTTT	CASSQGQGYPTEAFF
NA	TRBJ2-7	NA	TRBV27	TGTGCCAGCAGTTTACCGGGGGTCGGGAACGAGCAGTACTTC	CASSLPGVGNEQYF
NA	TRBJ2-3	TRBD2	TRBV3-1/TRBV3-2	TGTGCCAGCAGCCCCGGGACTAGCGGGGGGGCCTCCGATACGCAGTATTTT	CASSPGTSGGASDTQYF
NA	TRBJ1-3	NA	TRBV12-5	TGTGCTAGTGGTTGGGGGGACTCTGGAAACACCATATATTTT	CASGWGDSGNTIYF
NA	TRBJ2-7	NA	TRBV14	TGTGCCAGCAGCCTATCGACAACTCTCGAGCAGTACTTC	CASSLSTTLEQYF
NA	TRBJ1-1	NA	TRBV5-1	TGCGTCAGCAGCTTGGAGAGAGGAACTGAAGCTTTCTTT	CVSSLERGTEAFF
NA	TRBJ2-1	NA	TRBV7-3	TGTGCCAGCAGCGTGACAGTCTCCGGGGAGCAGTTCTTC	CASSVTVSGEQFF
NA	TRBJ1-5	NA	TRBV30	TGTGCCTGGAGACAGGGACCCAATCAGCCCCAGCATTTT	CAWRQGPNQPQHF
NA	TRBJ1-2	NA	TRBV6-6	TGTGCCAGCAGTTTTCGAGGGAGGAACTATGGCTACACCTTC	CASSFRGRNYGYTF
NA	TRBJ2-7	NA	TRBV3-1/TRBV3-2	TGTGCCAGCAGCCGCCAGGCGCCTAACGAGCAGTACTTC	CASSRQAPNEQYF
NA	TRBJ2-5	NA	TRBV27	TGTGCCAGCAGTCCGCGCAACAGCCTGGGAGAGACCCAGTACTTC	CASSPRNSLGETQYF
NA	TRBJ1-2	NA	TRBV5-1	TGCGCCAGCAGCTTGCCGGGGGAAGGTCTGCGGGGCTACACCTTC	CASSLPGEGLRGYTF
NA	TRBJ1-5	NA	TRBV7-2	TGTGCCAGCAGCCCCGGGAGCAACAATCAGCCCCAGCATTTT	CASSPGSNNQPQHF
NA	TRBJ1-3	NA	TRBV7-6	TGTGCCAGCAGCTTAGAATGGCGGGGGGCTGGTTCTGGAAACACCATATATTTT	CASSLEWRGAGSGNTIYF
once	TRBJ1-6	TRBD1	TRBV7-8	TGTGCCAGCAGCCCCCCGCGGAGGGGGCTTTGGAGGGCTAATTCACCCCTCCACTTT	CASSPPRRGLWRANSPLHF
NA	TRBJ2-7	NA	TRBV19	TGTGCCAGTAGCCCCGACAATTTTGGTTTAGAGCAGTACTTC	CASSPDNFGLEQYF
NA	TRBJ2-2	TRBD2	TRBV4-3	TGCGCCAGCAGCCAAGGGAACGGGGGGTACACCGGGGAGCTGTTTTTT	CASSQGNGGYTGELFF
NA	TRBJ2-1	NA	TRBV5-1	TGCGCCAGCAGCTCAGGGGATTTAGCCTACAATGAGCAGTTCTTC	CASSSGDLAYNEQFF
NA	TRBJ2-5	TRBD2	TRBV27	TGTGCCAGCCTGCGGCTAGCGGGGACTCAAGAGACCCAGTACTTC	CASLRLAGTQETQYF
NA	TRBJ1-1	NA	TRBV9	TGTGCCAGCAGCGTAGGTCAGGGCACTGAAGCTTTCTTT	CASSVGQGTEAFF
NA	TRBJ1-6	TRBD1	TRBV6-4	TGTGCCAGCAGTCAATCATTTGACAGGGGCTCACCCCTCCACTTT	CASSQSFDRGSPLHF
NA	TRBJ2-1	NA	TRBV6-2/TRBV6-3	TGTGCCAGCAGCCAAACAGGTCATGAGCAGTTCTTC	CASSQTGHEQFF
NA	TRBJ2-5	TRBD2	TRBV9	TGTGCCAGCAGCGTAACGCGGGGGGGCCAAGAGACCCAGTACTTC	CASSVTRGGQETQYF
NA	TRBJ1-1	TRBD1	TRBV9	TGTGCCAGCAGCGCCCACAGGGGTAATACTGAAGCTTTCTTT	CASSAHRGNTEAFF